This is a list of T cell receptor beta chains from one sample in a study of shared clonotypes between healthy human individuals. Method: immunoSEQ multiplex PCR; TCRdb's copy keeps in-frame clones and lacks some. Seen here are approximately 1,000,000 clones, approximately 80% observed once, and the top ten hold approximately 0.52%. Sequencing was carried out using memory CD4+ T cells from PBMCs. These receptors came from a man younger than 30 in good health. Some clones in this sample may be carry-over from other donors' samples. Each CDR3 is given with its conserved first and last residue. The D gene is left open where the match is weak. Only some rows state a clone size, as once, few, many or a class for expanded clones.

J gene	D gene	V gene	clone size	CDR3 protein	CDR3 DNA
TRBJ2-7	TRBD1	TRBV13	-	CASSRLGQGSPYEQYF	TGTGCCAGCAGCCGCTTAGGACAGGGCTCACCCTACGAGCAGTACTTC
TRBJ1-1	-	TRBV4-3	-	CASRRTSRANTEAFF	TGCGCCAGCAGACGGACGAGCAGGGCGAACACTGAAGCTTTCTTT
TRBJ1-1	-	TRBV5-1	once	CASSLDAAMNTEAFF	TGCGCCAGCAGCTTGGATGCAGCTATGAACACTGAAGCTTTCTTT
TRBJ2-5	-	TRBV6-6	-	CASSYSNLKETQYF	TGTGCCAGCAGTTACTCCAACTTAAAAGAGACCCAGTACTTC
TRBJ1-3	-	TRBV10-2	once	CASTAGFGNTIYF	TGCGCCAGCACAGCGGGGTTTGGAAACACCATATATTTT
TRBJ1-3	-	TRBV9	once	CASGVGLGNTIYF	TGTGCCAGCGGTGTCGGTCTCGGAAACACCATATATTTT
TRBJ1-3	-	TRBV11-2	-	CASSFRSANLGNTIYF	TGTGCCAGCAGCTTTCGTTCGGCCAACTTGGGCAACACCATATATTTT
TRBJ2-3	-	TRBV28	-	CASRRADTQYF	TGTGCCAGCAGGCGGGCAGATACGCAGTATTTT
TRBJ2-5	-	TRBV6-1	-	CASSEQTLETQYF	TGTGCCAGCAGTGAACAAACCCTAGAGACCCAGTACTTC
TRBJ2-3	TRBD1	TRBV2	-	CASSWDRGTDTQYF	TGTGCCAGCAGTTGGGACAGGGGGACAGATACGCAGTATTTT
TRBJ1-1	-	TRBV7-3	-	CASSLLPGDGEAFF	TGTGCCAGCAGCTTACTTCCTGGGGACGGTGAAGCTTTCTTT
TRBJ2-7	-	TRBV4-2	-	CASSQDLGRGTYEQYF	TGTGCCAGCAGCCAAGATCTCGGTCGGGGGACCTACGAGCAGTACTTC
TRBJ2-5	-	TRBV5-1	-	CASSRQGSDSSQTQYF	TGCGCCAGCAGCCGGCAGGGTTCGGACAGTTCACAGACCCAGTACTTC
TRBJ1-2	-	TRBV5-4	few	CASSESGGVYGYTF	TGTGCCAGCAGCGAGAGCGGAGGGGTCTATGGCTACACCTTC
TRBJ1-2	-	TRBV7-6	-	CASSSDGVGYTF	TGTGCCAGCAGCTCGGACGGGGTGGGCTACACCTTC
TRBJ1-5	TRBD1	TRBV2	-	CATKDRGSNQPQHF	TGTGCCACCAAGGACAGGGGGAGCAATCAGCCCCAGCATTTT
TRBJ1-2	-	TRBV13	-	CASSLVVTGRTNTF	TGTGCCAGCAGCTTAGTGGTGACGGGGCGCACCAACACCTTC
TRBJ2-3	-	TRBV7-2	-	CASSLSPLVDTQYF	TGTGCCAGCAGCTTAAGCCCTTTGGTAGATACGCAGTATTTT